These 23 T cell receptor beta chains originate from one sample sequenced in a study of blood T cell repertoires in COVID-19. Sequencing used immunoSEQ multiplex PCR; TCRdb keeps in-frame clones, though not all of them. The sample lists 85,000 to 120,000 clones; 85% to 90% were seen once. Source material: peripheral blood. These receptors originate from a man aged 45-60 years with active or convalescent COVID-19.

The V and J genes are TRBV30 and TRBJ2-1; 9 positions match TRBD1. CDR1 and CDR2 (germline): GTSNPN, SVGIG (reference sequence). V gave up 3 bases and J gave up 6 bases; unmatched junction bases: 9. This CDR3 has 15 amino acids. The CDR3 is CAWSATGGNANEQFF. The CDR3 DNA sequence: TGTGCCTGGAGCGCTACAGGGGGCAACGCCAATGAGCAGTTCTTC.

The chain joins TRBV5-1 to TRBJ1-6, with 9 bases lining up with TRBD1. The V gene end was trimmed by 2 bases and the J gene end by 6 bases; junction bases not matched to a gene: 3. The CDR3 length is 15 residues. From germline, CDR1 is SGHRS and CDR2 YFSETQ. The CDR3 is CASSLQGAANSPLHF. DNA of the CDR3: TGCGCCAGCAGCTTACAGGGGGCGGCTAATTCACCCCTCCACTTT.

The CDR3 nucleotides read TGTGCTAGTGGTGTACAGGGAACCGGGGAGCTGTTTTTT. This translates into CASGVQGTGELFF. V and J are TRBV12-5 and TRBJ2-2; D is possibly TRBD1 (6 bases). Germline CDR1 and CDR2: LGHNT and FRNRAP. CDR3 length: 13 amino acids. Trimming shortened V by 5 bases and J by 5 bases, and 9 bases separated the two germline ends.

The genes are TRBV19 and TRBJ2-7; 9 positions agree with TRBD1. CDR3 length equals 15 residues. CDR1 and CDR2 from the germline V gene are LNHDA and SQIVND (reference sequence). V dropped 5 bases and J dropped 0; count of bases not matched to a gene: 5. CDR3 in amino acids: CASSAGTGSSYEQYF. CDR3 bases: TGTGCCAGTAGTGCGGGGACAGGGAGCTCCTACGAGCAGTACTTC. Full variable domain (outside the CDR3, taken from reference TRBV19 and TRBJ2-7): DGGITQSPKYLFRKEGQNVTLSCEQNLNHDAMYWYRQDPGQGLRLIYYSQIVNDFQKGDIAEGYSVSREKKESFPLTVTSAQKNPTAFYLCASSAGTGSSYEQYFGPGTRLTVT.

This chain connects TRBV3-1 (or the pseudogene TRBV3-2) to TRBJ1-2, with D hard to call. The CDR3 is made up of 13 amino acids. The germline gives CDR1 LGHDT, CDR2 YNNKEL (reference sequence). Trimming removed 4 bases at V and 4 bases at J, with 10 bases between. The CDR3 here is CASSPRGLYGYTF. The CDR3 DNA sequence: TGTGCCAGCAGCCCTCGTGGCCTCTATGGCTACACCTTC.

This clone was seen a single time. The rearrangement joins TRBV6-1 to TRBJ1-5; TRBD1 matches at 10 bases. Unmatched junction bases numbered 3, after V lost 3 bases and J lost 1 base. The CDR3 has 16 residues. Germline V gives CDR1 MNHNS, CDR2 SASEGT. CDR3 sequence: CASSDRTGGSNQPQHF. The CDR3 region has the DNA TGTGCCAGCAGTGACCGGACAGGGGGAAGCAATCAGCCCCAGCATTTT.

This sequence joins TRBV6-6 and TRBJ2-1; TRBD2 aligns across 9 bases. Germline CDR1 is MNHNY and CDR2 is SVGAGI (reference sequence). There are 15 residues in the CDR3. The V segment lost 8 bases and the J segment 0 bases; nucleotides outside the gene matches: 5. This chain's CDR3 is CASGGTSPSYNEQFF. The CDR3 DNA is TGTGCCAGCGGGGGGACTAGCCCCTCCTACAATGAGCAGTTCTTC.

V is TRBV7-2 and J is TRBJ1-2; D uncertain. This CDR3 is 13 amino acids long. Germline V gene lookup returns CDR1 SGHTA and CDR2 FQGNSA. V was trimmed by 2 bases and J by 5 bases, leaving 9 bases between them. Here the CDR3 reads CASSLMGEYGYTF. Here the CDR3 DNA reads TGTGCCAGCAGCTTAATGGGCGAATATGGCTACACCTTC.

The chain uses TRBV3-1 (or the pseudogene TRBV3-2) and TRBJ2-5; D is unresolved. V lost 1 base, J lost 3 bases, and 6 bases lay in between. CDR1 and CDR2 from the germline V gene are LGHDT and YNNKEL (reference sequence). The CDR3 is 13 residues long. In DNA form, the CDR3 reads TGTGCCAGCAGCCAAGCTACAGAAGAGACCCAGTACTTC. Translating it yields CASSQATEETQYF.

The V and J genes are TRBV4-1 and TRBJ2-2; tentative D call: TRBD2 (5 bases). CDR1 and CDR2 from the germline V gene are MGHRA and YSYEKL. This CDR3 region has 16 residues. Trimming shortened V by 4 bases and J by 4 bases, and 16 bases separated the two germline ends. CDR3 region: CASSRRSTVGTGELFF. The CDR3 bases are TGCGCCAGCAGCCGGAGGTCCACAGTGGGCACCGGGGAGCTGTTTTTT.

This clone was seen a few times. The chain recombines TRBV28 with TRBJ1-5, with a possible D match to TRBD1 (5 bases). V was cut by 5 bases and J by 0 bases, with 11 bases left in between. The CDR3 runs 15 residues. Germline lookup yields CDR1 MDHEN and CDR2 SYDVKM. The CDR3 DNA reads TGTGCCAGCAGTGCCCCGGACACTAGCAATCAGCCCCAGCATTTT. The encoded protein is CASSAPDTSNQPQHF.

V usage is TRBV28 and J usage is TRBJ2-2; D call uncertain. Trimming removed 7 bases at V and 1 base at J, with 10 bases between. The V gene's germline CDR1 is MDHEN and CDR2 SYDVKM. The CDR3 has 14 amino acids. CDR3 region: CASTAVGNTGELFF. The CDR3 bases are TGTGCCAGCACCGCGGTGGGGAACACCGGGGAGCTGTTTTTT.

CDR3 bases: TGTGCCAGCAGCCAAGATCCCGGTGTAGGGGGTGAGCAGTTCTTC. Protein product: CASSQDPGVGGEQFF. The rearrangement uses TRBV3-1 (or the pseudogene TRBV3-2) and TRBJ2-1; D is perhaps TRBD1 (6 bases). Per germline, CDR1 LGHDT and CDR2 YNNKEL (reference sequence). Trimming left V 0 bases short and J 9 bases short, with 15 bases between. The CDR3 extends over 15 amino acids.

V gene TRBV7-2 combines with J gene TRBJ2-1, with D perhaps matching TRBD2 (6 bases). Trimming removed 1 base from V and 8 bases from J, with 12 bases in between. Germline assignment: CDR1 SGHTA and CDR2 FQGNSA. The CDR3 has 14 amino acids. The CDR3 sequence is CASSLDPSVYEQFF. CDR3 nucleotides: TGTGCCAGCAGCTTAGATCCTAGCGTCTATGAGCAGTTCTTC. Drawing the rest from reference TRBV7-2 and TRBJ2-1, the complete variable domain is GAGVSQSPSNKVTEKGKDVELRCDPISGHTALYWYRQSLGQGLEFLIYFQGNSAPDKSGLPSDRFSAERTGGSVSTLTIQRTQQEDSAVYLCASSLDPSVYEQFFGPGTRLTVL.

For the CDR3, the DNA is TGCGCCAGCAGCTACATCCCCGGGGGACAAGAGACCCAGTACTTC. Its translation: CASSYIPGGQETQYF. The J gene is TRBJ2-5, the V gene TRBV5-1; possible D gene TRBD2, 6 bases. V was cut by 3 bases and J by 2 bases, with 14 bases left in between. The CDR3 contains 15 residues. Germline loops: CDR1 SGHRS, CDR2 YFSETQ.

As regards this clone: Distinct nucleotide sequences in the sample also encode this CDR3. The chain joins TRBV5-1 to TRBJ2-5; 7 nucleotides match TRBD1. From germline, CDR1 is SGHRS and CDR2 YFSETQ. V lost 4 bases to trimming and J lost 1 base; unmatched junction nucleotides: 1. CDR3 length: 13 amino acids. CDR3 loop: CASSGTAQETQYF. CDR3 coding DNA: TGCGCCAGCAGCGGGACAGCCCAAGAGACCCAGTACTTC.

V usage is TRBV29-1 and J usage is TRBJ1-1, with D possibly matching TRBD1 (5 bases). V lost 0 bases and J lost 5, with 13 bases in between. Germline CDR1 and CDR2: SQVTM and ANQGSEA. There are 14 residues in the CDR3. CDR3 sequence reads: CSVEENTGNTEAFF. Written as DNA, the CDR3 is TGCAGCGTTGAAGAGAACACAGGAAATACTGAAGCTTTCTTT.

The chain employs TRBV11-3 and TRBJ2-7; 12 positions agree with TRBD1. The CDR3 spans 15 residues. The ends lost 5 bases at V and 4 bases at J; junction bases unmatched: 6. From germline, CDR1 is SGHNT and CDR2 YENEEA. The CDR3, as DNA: TGTGCCAGCAGCCGCGGGACAGGGGGCCCTTACGAGCAGTACTTC. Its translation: CASSRGTGGPYEQYF.

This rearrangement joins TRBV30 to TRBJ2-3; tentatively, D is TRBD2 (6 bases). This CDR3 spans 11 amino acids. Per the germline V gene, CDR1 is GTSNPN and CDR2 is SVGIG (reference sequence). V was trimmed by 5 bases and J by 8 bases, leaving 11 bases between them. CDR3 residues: CAWAGLGTQYF. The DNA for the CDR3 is TGTGCCTGGGCGGGGTTAGGTACGCAGTATTTT. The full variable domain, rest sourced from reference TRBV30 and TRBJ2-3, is SQTIHQWPATLVQPVGSPLSLECTVEGTSNPNLYWYRQAAGRGLQLLFYSVGIGQISSEVPQNLSASRPQDRQFILSSKKLLLSDSGFYLCAWAGLGTQYFGPGTRLTVL.

The CDR3 DNA sequence: TGCGCCAGCAGCTTGGCCCCGGACAGGGCGGGTATGAACACTGAAGCTTTCTTT. Residues: CASSLAPDRAGMNTEAFF. The chain carries TRBV5-1 and TRBJ1-1; 8 bases match TRBD1. This CDR3 is 18 amino acids long. Germline loops: CDR1 SGHRS, CDR2 YFSETQ. J was trimmed by 0 bases and V by 0 bases; bases with no gene match: 10.

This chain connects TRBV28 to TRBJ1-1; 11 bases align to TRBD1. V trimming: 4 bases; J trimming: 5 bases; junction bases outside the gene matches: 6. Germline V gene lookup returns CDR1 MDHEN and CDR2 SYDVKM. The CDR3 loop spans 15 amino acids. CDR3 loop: CASSSGQGAWTEAFF. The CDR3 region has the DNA TGTGCCAGCAGTTCTGGACAGGGGGCATGGACTGAAGCTTTCTTT. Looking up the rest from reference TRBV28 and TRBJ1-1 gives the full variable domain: DVKVTQSSRYLVKRTGEKVFLECVQDMDHENMFWYRQDPGLGLRLIYFSYDVKMKEKGDIPEGYSVSREKKERFSLILESASTNQTSMYLCASSSGQGAWTEAFFGQGTRLTVV.

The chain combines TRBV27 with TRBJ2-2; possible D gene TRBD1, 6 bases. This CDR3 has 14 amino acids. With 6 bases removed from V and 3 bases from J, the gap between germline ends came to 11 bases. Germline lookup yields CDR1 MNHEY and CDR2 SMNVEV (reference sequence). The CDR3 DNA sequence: TGTGCCAGCAGCGGACAGCTTTACACCGGGGAGCTGTTTTTT. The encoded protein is CASSGQLYTGELFF.

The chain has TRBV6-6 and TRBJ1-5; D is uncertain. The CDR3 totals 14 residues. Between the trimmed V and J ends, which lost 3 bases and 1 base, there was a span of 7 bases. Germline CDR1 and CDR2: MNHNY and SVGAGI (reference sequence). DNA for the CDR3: TGTGCCAGCAGTTATCAGGAAAGCAATCAGCCCCAGCATTTT. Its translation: CASSYQESNQPQHF.